This T cell receptor (beta chain) appears in the sequencing data of a study of blood T cell repertoires in COVID-19. Study summary: Acute and convalescent COVID-19 specimens originated in the United States, Italy and Spain.

TCRdb keeps only in-frame clones here, not all; method: immunoSEQ multiplex PCR. The data hold 100,000 to 120,000 clones, with 65% to 90% observed a single time. The origin of this receptor is an elderly man with acute or convalescent COVID-19. The sequenced material came from peripheral blood.

The CDR3 bases are TGTGCCAGCAGACGTAGCGGGAGAGGGAACGAGCAGTACTTC. This gives the protein CASRRSGRGNEQYF. The genes are TRBV7-2 and TRBJ2-7; 9 nucleotides line up with TRBD2. There are 14 residues in the CDR3. Germline CDR1 and CDR2: SGHTA and FQGNSA. J lost 5 bases, V lost 6 bases, and 8 bases had no gene match.